The T cell receptor beta chain under discussion was sequenced for a study of blood T cell repertoires in COVID-19. Study summary: Sample material is recorded as cDNA or gDNA derived from T cells, B-cell-depleted T cells, or PBMCs.

Authors' data handling: By means of reference gene primer amplification, nucleated cell counts were estimated. TCRdb's table, derived via immunoSEQ multiplex PCR, lists solely in-frame clones and lacks some. From that table come the V and J calls and clone size; the DNA was used to work out D and trimming. The sample yields some 170,000 clones, more than 80% seen once. This CDR3 is 14 amino acids long. V dropped 3 bases and J dropped 7 bases, with 13 bases sitting between them. Germline CDR1 is KGHSH and CDR2 is LQKENI. The sequenced sample was peripheral blood. This sequence was found in a woman aged 60-70 years with acute or convalescent COVID-19. The chain links TRBV18 to TRBJ2-1; D gene ambiguous. The chain's CDR3 is CASSPPGMRNEQFF. The CDR3 coding sequence is TGTGCCAGCTCACCCCCCGGTATGAGGAATGAGCAGTTCTTC.